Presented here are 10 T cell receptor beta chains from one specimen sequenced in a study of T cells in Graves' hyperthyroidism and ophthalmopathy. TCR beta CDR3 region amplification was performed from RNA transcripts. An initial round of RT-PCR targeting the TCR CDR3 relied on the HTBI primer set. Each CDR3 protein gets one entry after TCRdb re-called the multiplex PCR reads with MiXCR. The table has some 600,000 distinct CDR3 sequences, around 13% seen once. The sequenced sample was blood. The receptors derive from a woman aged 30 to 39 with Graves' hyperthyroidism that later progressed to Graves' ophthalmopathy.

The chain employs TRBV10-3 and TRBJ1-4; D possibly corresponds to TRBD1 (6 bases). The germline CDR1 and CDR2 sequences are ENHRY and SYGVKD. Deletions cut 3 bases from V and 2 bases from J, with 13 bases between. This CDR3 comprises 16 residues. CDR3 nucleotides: TGTGCCATCAGTGACCCAAAGGGGGGGACTAATGAAAAACTGTTTTTT. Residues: CAISDPKGGTNEKLFF.

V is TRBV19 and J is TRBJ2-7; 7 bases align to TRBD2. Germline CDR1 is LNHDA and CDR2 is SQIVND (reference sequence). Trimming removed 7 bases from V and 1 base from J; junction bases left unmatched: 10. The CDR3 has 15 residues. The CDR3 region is CASTPGGGPSYEQYF. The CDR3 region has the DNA TGTGCCAGTACTCCGGGAGGCGGTCCTTCCTACGAGCAGTACTTC. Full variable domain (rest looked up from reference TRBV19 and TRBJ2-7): DGGITQSPKYLFRKEGQNVTLSCEQNLNHDAMYWYRQDPGQGLRLIYYSQIVNDFQKGDIAEGYSVSREKKESFPLTVTSAQKNPTAFYLCASTPGGGPSYEQYFGPGTRLTVT.

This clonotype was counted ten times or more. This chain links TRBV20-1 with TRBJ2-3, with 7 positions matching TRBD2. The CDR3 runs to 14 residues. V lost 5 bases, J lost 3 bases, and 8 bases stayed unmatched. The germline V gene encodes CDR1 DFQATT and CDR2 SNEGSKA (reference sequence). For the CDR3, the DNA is TGCAGTGCTGCCCGGGGGGTATTGACAGATACGCAGTATTTT. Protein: CSAARGVLTDTQYF.

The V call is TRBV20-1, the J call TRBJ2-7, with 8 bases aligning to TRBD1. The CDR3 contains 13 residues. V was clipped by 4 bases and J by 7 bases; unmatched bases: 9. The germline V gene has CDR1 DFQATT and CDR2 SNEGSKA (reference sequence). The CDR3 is CSATGTGGLEQYF. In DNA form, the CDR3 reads TGCAGTGCTACCGGGACAGGAGGATTGGAGCAGTACTTC.

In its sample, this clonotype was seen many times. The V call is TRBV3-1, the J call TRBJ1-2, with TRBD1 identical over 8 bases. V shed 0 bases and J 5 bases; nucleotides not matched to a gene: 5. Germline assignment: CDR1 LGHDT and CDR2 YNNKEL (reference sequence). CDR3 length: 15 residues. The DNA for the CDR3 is TGTGCCAGCAGCCAAGATCTCACAGGGGGATATGGCTACACCTTC. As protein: CASSQDLTGGYGYTF.

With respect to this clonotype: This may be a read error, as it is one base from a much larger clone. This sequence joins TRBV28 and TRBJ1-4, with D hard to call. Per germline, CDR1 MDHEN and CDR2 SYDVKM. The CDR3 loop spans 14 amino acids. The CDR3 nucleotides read TGTGCCAGCAGTTTATATGGGAGAATTGAAAAACTGTATTTT. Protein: CASSLYGRIEKLYF.

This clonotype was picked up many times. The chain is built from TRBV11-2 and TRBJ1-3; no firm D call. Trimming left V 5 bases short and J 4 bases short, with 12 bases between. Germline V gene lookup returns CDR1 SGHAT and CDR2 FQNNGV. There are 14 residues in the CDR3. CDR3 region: CASSPRQTGNTIYF. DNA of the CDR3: TGTGCCAGCAGCCCCCGACAAACGGGAAACACCATATATTTT.

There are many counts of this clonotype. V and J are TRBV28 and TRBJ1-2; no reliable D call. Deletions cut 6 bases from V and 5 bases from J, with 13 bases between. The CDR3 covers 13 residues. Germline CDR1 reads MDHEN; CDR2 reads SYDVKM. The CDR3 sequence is CASSPDLKYGYTF. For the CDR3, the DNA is TGTGCCAGCAGCCCCGACCTAAAATATGGCTACACCTTC.

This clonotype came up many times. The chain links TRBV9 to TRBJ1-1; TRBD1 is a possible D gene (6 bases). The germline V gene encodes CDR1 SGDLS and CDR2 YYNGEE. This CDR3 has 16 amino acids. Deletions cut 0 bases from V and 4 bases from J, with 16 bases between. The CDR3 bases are TGTGCCAGCAGCGTAGCGTTAGGAACAGGGTCCACTGAAGCTTTCTTT. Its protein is CASSVALGTGSTEAFF.

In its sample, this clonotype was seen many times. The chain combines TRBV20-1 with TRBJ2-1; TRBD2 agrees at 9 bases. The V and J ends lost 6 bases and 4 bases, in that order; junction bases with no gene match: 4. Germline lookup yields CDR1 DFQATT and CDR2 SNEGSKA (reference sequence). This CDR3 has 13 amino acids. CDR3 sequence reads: CSARTSEYNEQFF. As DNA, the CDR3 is TGCAGTGCCAGGACTAGCGAGTACAATGAGCAGTTCTTC.